This T cell receptor beta chain comes out of a study of tumor-infiltrating lymphocytes in oesophageal squamous cell carcinoma. Relative to its sample, this clonotype is medium-sized. The V and J ends lost 6 bases and 2 bases respectively, with 19 bases between them. The CDR3 consists of 16 residues. Germline V lookup: CDR1 SGHVS, CDR2 FQNEAQ. Each CDR3 protein is one row after TCRdb ran MiXCR on the PCR reads. Of 20,000 or so distinct CDR3 sequences in the sample, roughly 41% were seen once. The material sequenced was esophageal tumor tissue. This chain connects TRBV7-8 to TRBJ1-2, with a weak D call TRBD1 (6 bases). The origin of this receptor is a male donor with esophageal squamous cell carcinoma. The CDR3 is CASSLLSRGDNYGYTF. CDR3 nucleotide sequence: TGTGCCAGCAGTCTCTTGAGTAGGGGGGACAACTATGGCTACACCTTC.